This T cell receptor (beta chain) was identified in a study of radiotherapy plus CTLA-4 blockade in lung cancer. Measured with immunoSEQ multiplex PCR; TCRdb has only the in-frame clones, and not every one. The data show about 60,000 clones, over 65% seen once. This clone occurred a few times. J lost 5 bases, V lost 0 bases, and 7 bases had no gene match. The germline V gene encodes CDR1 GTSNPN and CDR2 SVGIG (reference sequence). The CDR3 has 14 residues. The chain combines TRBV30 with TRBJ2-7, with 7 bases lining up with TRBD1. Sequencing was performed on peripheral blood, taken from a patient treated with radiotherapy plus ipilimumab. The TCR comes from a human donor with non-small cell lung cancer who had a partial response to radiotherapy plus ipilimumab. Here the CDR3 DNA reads TGTGCCTGGAGTGTACCGAGCACAGGGGACGAGCAGTACTTC. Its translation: CAWSVPSTGDEQYF.